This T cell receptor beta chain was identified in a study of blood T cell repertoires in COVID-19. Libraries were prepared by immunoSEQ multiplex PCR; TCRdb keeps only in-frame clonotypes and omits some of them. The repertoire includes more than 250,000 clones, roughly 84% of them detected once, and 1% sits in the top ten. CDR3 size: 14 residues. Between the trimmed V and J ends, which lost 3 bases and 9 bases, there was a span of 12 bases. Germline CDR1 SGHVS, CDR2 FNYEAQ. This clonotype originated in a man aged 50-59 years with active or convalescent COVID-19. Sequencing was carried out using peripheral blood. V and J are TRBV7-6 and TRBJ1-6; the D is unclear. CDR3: CASSFEGKSSPLHF. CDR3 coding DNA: TGTGCCAGCAGCTTTGAGGGCAAATCTTCACCCCTCCACTTT.